These 7 T cell receptor beta chains share one sample of origin, sequenced in a study of PD-1 blockade in classical Hodgkin lymphoma. The patients all showed relapse after autologous stem cell transplantation, while their brentuximab vedotin exposure varied. PBMCs were thawed, and CD8+ T cells were then isolated from them by magnetic negative selection. TCRdb keeps only in-frame clones here, not all; method: immunoSEQ multiplex PCR. The sample lists a few thousand clones; 82% were seen once. The material sequenced was CD8+ T cells from blood, taken at baseline. These receptors were taken from a human donor with classical Hodgkin lymphoma.

The rearrangement links TRBV4-3 to TRBJ2-1, with 7 bases that match TRBD2. The CDR3 extends over 20 amino acids. The junction had 14 bases not matched to a gene; V was cut back by 0 bases and J by 0 bases. Germline V lookup: CDR1 LGHNA, CDR2 YSLEER. The CDR3 bases are TGCGCCAGCAGCCAAGACGATATTGGGGCCGGCGGGAGCTCCTACAATGAGCAGTTCTTC. Protein: CASSQDDIGAGGSSYNEQFF.

The gene calls are TRBV13 and TRBJ1-1, with a possible D match to TRBD1 (5 bases). The germline V and J ends were trimmed by 3 bases and 8 bases, with 10 bases remaining between them. This CDR3 is 12 amino acids long. Germline-derived CDR1 and CDR2 are PRHDT and FYEKMQ (reference sequence). The CDR3 protein is CASSLPRQEAFF. CDR3 DNA sequence: TGTGCCAGCAGCTTGCCCCGACAGGAAGCTTTCTTT.

V and J are TRBV11-2 and TRBJ2-7, with D tentatively TRBD1 (5 bases). CDR3 length equals 14 residues. Germline-derived CDR1 and CDR2 are SGHAT and FQNNGV. V lost 5 bases, J lost 7 bases, and 18 bases lay in between. The CDR3 DNA follows: TGTGCCAGCAGCCCCTACTTAGGGGCATGGGAGCAGTACTTC. It encodes CASSPYLGAWEQYF.

The rearrangement links TRBV7-9 to TRBJ2-1; TRBD1 aligns across 8 bases. Germline CDR1 SEHNR, CDR2 FQNEAQ (reference sequence). J lost 3 bases, V lost 5 bases, and 12 bases had no gene match. The CDR3 extends over 17 amino acids. CDR3 DNA sequence: TGTGCCAGCAGCGGACAGGGAAAGGGAAGCCTCTACAATGAGCAGTTCTTC. This codes for CASSGQGKGSLYNEQFF.

The chain recombines TRBV6-1 with TRBJ1-1; D remains ambiguous. V lost 6 bases and J lost 4, with 12 bases in between. In germline, CDR1 is MNHNS, CDR2 SASEGT. The CDR3 spans 13 residues. The CDR3 DNA reads TGTGCCAGCAGACCGAGAGGGTTCACTGAAGCTTTCTTT. It specifies CASRPRGFTEAFF.

The chain links TRBV19 to TRBJ2-2; maybe TRBD1 (7 bases). This CDR3 is built from 16 residues. V was pared by 6 bases and J by 6 bases, with 20 bases between. Looked up from germline, CDR1 is LNHDA and CDR2 is SQIVND (reference sequence). The CDR3 here is CASRGGTYRGAGELFF. Written as DNA, the CDR3 is TGTGCCAGTAGGGGGGGTACCTACAGGGGCGCCGGGGAGCTGTTTTTT. Complete variable domain (other parts from reference TRBV19 and TRBJ2-2): DGGITQSPKYLFRKEGQNVTLSCEQNLNHDAMYWYRQDPGQGLRLIYYSQIVNDFQKGDIAEGYSVSREKKESFPLTVTSAQKNPTAFYLCASRGGTYRGAGELFFGEGSRLTVL.

The V call is TRBV6-5, the J call TRBJ1-1, with a possible D match to TRBD1 (5 bases). Germline V gene lookup returns CDR1 MNHEY and CDR2 SVGAGI. V lost 7 bases and J lost 4, with 13 bases in between. The CDR3 loop spans 13 amino acids. The CDR3 region has the DNA TGTGCCAGCATGGGGGGAGGCGGCACTGAAGCTTTCTTT. Encoded protein: CASMGGGGTEAFF.